Listed here are 22 T cell receptor beta chains from one sample, sequenced in a study of blood T cell repertoires in COVID-19. The repertoire was sequenced with immunoSEQ multiplex PCR; TCRdb's copy has only in-frame clones and lacks some. Here the sample spans 300,000 to 400,000 clones, 90% being singletons. Sequencing input: PBMCs or T cells enriched from blood (not recorded which). The receptors were gathered from a man aged 55-75 years who had recovered from COVID-19.

The V gene is TRBV6-5, the J gene TRBJ2-2, with a possible D match to TRBD1 (5 bases). Trimming stripped 8 bases from V and 6 bases from J, with 19 bases between. This CDR3 contains 15 residues. CDR1 is MNHEY and CDR2 is SVGAGI in the germline V gene. The chain's CDR3 is CASVRTTYQPGELFF. The CDR3 DNA follows: TGTGCCAGCGTGCGGACAACGTACCAACCCGGGGAGCTGTTTTTT.

This rearrangement joins TRBV2 to TRBJ1-1; 7 bases fit TRBD1. CDR3 size: 15 residues. The V gene end was trimmed by 6 bases and the J gene end by 4 bases; junction bases not matched to a gene: 11. Germline values: CDR1 SNHLY, CDR2 FYNNEI. The CDR3 nucleotides are TGTGCCAGCAGCGCGTTTAAGGGGGCGGGCACTGAAGCTTTCTTT. Protein: CASSAFKGAGTEAFF.

This chain joins TRBV18 and TRBJ1-3; no reliable D call. Germline CDR1 and CDR2: KGHSH and LQKENI. The CDR3 sequence is 15 residues long. Trimming left V 6 bases short and J 0 bases short, with 12 bases between. CDR3: CASSVRPNSGNTIYF. The CDR3 nucleotides read TGTGCCAGCTCGGTCAGGCCTAACTCTGGAAACACCATATATTTT.

V and J are TRBV5-1 and TRBJ2-5; 11 positions match TRBD2. This CDR3 is built from 15 residues. Trimming removed 4 bases from V and 2 bases from J; junction bases left unmatched: 4. The germline V gene encodes CDR1 SGHRS and CDR2 YFSETQ. The CDR3 protein is CASSPWTSGQETQYF. In nucleotides, the CDR3 is TGCGCCAGCAGCCCCTGGACTAGCGGGCAAGAGACCCAGTACTTC.

The chain joins TRBV5-1 to TRBJ1-1; D is perhaps TRBD1 (6 bases). CDR1 SGHRS and CDR2 YFSETQ come from the germline V gene. The CDR3 spans 14 residues. The V end was cut by 0 bases, the J end by 11 bases, with 17 bases between. The CDR3 region has the DNA TGCGCCAGCAGCTTGGAATTCGGACAGAATGGGGCTTTCTTT. Its translation: CASSLEFGQNGAFF.

J is TRBJ1-1 and V is TRBV6-1; a possible D gene is TRBD1 (6 bases). V gave up 4 bases and J gave up 5 bases, with 29 bases separating them. This CDR3 contains 19 residues. CDR1 and CDR2 from the germline V gene are MNHNS and SASEGT. Written as DNA, the CDR3 is TGTGCCAGCAGTGGCTATCCGAGGGACACCCTTTTTGCAGTAACTGAAGCTTTCTTT. Encoded protein: CASSGYPRDTLFAVTEAFF.

The chain has TRBV7-9 and TRBJ2-5; a possible D gene is TRBD2 (7 bases). Germline V lookup: CDR1 SEHNR, CDR2 FQNEAQ (reference sequence). The CDR3 runs 17 residues. V gave up 2 bases and J gave up 5 bases, with 21 bases separating them. CDR3 region: CASSLRPRGLITETQYF. CDR3 sequence (DNA): TGTGCCAGCAGCTTAAGGCCCAGGGGACTAATCACGGAGACCCAGTACTTC. The full variable domain, its missing parts supplied by reference TRBV7-9 and TRBJ2-5, is DTGVSQNPRHKITKRGQNVTFRCDPISEHNRLYWYRQTLGQGPEFLTYFQNEAQLEKSRLLSDRFSAERPKGSFSTLEIQRTEQGDSAMYLCASSLRPRGLITETQYFGPGTRLLVL.

The CDR3 DNA reads as TGCGCCAGCAGCTTTATACCCTCTGGGGCGGGAGGGGCAGATACGCAGTATTTT. It translates to CASSFIPSGAGGADTQYF. V is TRBV5-1 and J is TRBJ2-3, with 9 bases fitting TRBD2. Germline CDR1 and CDR2: SGHRS and YFSETQ. J lost 4 bases, V lost 2 bases, and 14 bases had no gene match. The CDR3 is 18 amino acids.

The rearrangement links TRBV5-1 to TRBJ1-1, with a possible D match to TRBD1 (6 bases). Germline CDR1 is SGHRS and CDR2 is YFSETQ. The CDR3 runs to 14 residues. V lost 4 bases and J 3 bases, leaving 13 bases between the germline ends. The CDR3 DNA reads TGCGCCAGCAGCCCGAGGGGGAGGGACACTGAAGCTTTCTTT. Amino acid sequence: CASSPRGRDTEAFF.

In nucleotides, the CDR3 is TGTGCCAGCTCCCAAGACAGGGGGCTTGACTATGGCTACACCTTC. This gives the protein CASSQDRGLDYGYTF. The gene calls are TRBV18 and TRBJ1-2; 10 bases agree with TRBD1. This CDR3 has 15 amino acids. Germline CDR1 is KGHSH and CDR2 is LQKENI. Trimming took 6 bases from V and 3 from J; bases not matched to a gene: 7.

This chain joins TRBV6-5 and TRBJ1-2, with D tentatively TRBD1 (5 bases). Trimming took off 4 bases at V and 4 bases at J, with 13 bases between the two ends. This CDR3 region has 14 residues. The germline V gene encodes CDR1 MNHEY and CDR2 SVGAGI. The chain's CDR3 is CASSSGSSSYGYTF. The CDR3 nucleotides read TGTGCCAGCAGTTCAGGGTCCAGCTCCTATGGCTACACCTTC.

This chain links TRBV10-3 with TRBJ2-2; TRBD2 is a possible D gene (5 bases). Germline V gives CDR1 ENHRY, CDR2 SYGVKD. The CDR3 length is 16 residues. Trimming took 6 bases from V and 6 from J, leaving 20 bases between them. CDR3 DNA sequence: TGTGCCATCAGCAGCTACCACGGGAAGCGCGCCGGGGAGCTGTTTTTT. Its protein is CAISSYHGKRAGELFF.

This clone has just a few counts. The J gene is TRBJ2-7, the V gene TRBV7-9; D possibly corresponds to TRBD1 (5 bases). The CDR3 consists of 15 residues. CDR1 and CDR2 (germline): SEHNR, FQNEAQ (reference sequence). Trimming pared 3 bases from V and 0 bases from J, leaving 12 bases between. In DNA, the CDR3 is TGTGCCAGCAGCTTTCCCGGCAGGGACTCCTACGAGCAGTACTTC. Translation gives CASSFPGRDSYEQYF.

This clone occurred a few times. The CDR3 bases are TGTGCCAGCAGCCCACTTCTCGATCGGCAGGCGAACACTGAAGCTTTCTTT. Its protein product is CASSPLLDRQANTEAFF. This chain connects TRBV7-3 to TRBJ1-1, with D uncertain. CDR1 is SGHTA, CDR2 FQGTGA, per germline. CDR3 length: 17 residues. With 5 bases removed from V and 1 base from J, the gap between germline ends came to 20 bases.

V gene TRBV5-1 combines with J gene TRBJ1-4; 10 nucleotides align to TRBD1. V lost 4 bases, J lost 5 bases, and 5 bases stayed unmatched. Germline CDR1 is SGHRS and CDR2 is YFSETQ. CDR3 size: 15 residues. CDR3 sequence reads: CASSPGQGLNEKLFF. The CDR3 DNA reads TGCGCCAGCAGCCCGGGACAGGGGCTGAATGAAAAACTGTTTTTT.

The chain has TRBV18 and TRBJ2-1, with 11 bases lining up with TRBD2. The CDR3 extends over 16 amino acids. From germline, CDR1 is KGHSH and CDR2 LQKENI. V lost 6 bases and J lost 9; bases outside the gene matches: 13. CDR3 loop: CASSPTSGRYLVEQFF. Here the CDR3 DNA reads TGTGCCAGCTCCCCAACTAGCGGGAGATACCTCGTTGAGCAGTTCTTC.

The V call is TRBV6-5, the J call TRBJ1-1, with D perhaps matching TRBD1 (5 bases). The CDR3 spans 15 residues. In germline, CDR1 is MNHEY, CDR2 SVGAGI. V was cut by 5 bases and J by 0 bases, with 13 bases left in between. DNA for the CDR3: TGTGCCAGCAGTCCACGGGGGAGCTTGAACACTGAAGCTTTCTTT. Protein: CASSPRGSLNTEAFF.

The chain couples TRBV5-1 to TRBJ1-1; possibly TRBD1 for D (6 bases). The ends were cut back, 4 bases at V and 2 bases at J, with 15 bases in the middle. The CDR3 consists of 15 residues. Per the germline V gene, CDR1 is SGHRS and CDR2 is YFSETQ. In nucleotides, the CDR3 is TGCGCCAGCAGCATCGGGGGGCTAGTAAACACTGAAGCTTTCTTT. Protein product: CASSIGGLVNTEAFF.

The chain carries TRBV3-1 (or the pseudogene TRBV3-2) and TRBJ1-1; 7 bases are a match to TRBD1. This CDR3 contains 15 residues. Looked up from germline, CDR1 is LGHDT and CDR2 is YNNKEL (reference sequence). The V gene end was trimmed by 4 bases and the J gene end by 6 bases; junction bases not matched to a gene: 11. The CDR3 coding sequence is TGTGCCAGCAGCCCGAACAGGGGATGGGTACCTGAAGCTTTCTTT. This translates into CASSPNRGWVPEAFF.

The gene calls are TRBV4-3 and TRBJ2-1; 7 bases are shared with TRBD1. This CDR3 region has 15 residues. From germline, CDR1 is LGHNA and CDR2 YSLEER. V trimming: 3 bases; J trimming: 0 bases; junction bases outside the gene matches: 2. The CDR3: CASSHDRDSYNEQFF. DNA for the CDR3: TGCGCCAGCAGCCACGACAGGGACTCCTACAATGAGCAGTTCTTC.

The chain recombines TRBV19 with TRBJ2-1; D perhaps matches TRBD1 (6 bases). The CDR3 runs 13 residues. Looked up from germline, CDR1 is LNHDA and CDR2 is SQIVND (reference sequence). Trimming cost V 4 bases and J 6 bases, with 10 bases left between them. The CDR3 DNA follows: TGTGCCAGTAGTAAACAGGGTACCAATGAGCAGTTCTTC. It encodes CASSKQGTNEQFF.

A few counts support this clone. The CDR3: CASSLNPGMDTQYF. In DNA form, the CDR3 reads TGTGCCAGCAGCTTGAATCCCGGTATGGATACGCAGTATTTT. The gene calls are TRBV5-8 and TRBJ2-3, with D unresolved. The germline gives CDR1 SGHTS, CDR2 YDEGEE. There are 14 residues in the CDR3. Trimming pared 1 base from V and 6 bases from J, leaving 12 bases between. The full variable domain, its missing parts supplied by reference TRBV5-8 and TRBJ2-3, is EAGVTQSPTHLIKTRGQQATLRCSPISGHTSVYWYQQALGLGLQFLLWYDEGEERNRGNFPPRFSGRQFPNYSSELNVNALELEDSALYLCASSLNPGMDTQYFGPGTRLTVL.